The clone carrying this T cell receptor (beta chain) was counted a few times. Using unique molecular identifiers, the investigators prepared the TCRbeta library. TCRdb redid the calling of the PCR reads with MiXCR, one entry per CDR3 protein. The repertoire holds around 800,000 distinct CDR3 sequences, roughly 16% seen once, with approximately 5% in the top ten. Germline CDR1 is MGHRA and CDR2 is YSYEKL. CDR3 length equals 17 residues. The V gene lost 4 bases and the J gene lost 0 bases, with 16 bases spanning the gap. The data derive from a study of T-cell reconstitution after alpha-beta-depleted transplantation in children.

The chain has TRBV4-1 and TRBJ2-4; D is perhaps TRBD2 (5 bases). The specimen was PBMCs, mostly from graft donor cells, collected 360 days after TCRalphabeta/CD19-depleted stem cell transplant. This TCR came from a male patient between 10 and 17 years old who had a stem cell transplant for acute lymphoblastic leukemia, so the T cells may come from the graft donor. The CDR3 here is CASSRQGLELAKNIQYF. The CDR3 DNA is TGCGCCAGCAGCCGCCAAGGACTCGAGTTAGCCAAAAACATTCAGTACTTC.